This TCR beta chain was sequenced during a study of cytomegalovirus exposure and HLA in healthy donors. Study conclusions and caveats: A cluster of highly shared sequence variants was likely a sequencing artifact.

PCR was performed using 60 Vbeta and 13 Jbeta primers. Clones were sequenced by immunoSEQ multiplex PCR, and TCRdb holds only the in-frame ones, with some missing. The sample includes roughly 110,000 clones, around 77% seen only once; the top ten take roughly 4.2%. Per germline, CDR1 SGHVS and CDR2 FNYEAQ. The CDR3 is 14 residues long. Unmatched junction bases numbered 4, after V lost 4 bases and J lost 5 bases. This clone was counted once. Its antigen is not identified. This chain uses TRBV7-6 with TRBJ2-5, with 10 bases lining up with TRBD2. The sequencing input was PBMCs. This sequence was found in a male donor in good health and CMV-seronegative. CDR3 nucleotides: TGTGCCAGCAGCTCAGCGGGAGGGCCTGAGACCCAGTACTTC. Translation: CASSSAGGPETQYF.